This T cell receptor beta chain was identified in a study of blood T cell repertoires in COVID-19. Across the whole study: Sites across the United States, Italy and Spain contributed samples from acute and convalescent COVID-19. The cDNA or gDNA used as material had been derived from T cells, B-cell-depleted T cells, or PBMCs.

In the original processing: Using reference gene primer amplification, nucleated cell counts were estimated. Assay used: immunoSEQ multiplex PCR; TCRdb lists only in-frame clones, some missing. Clone size and the V and J calls come from that table; the DNA yielded D and trimming. The sample holds about 63,000 clones, over 75% seen once. The CDR3 loop spans 13 amino acids. The germline V and J ends were trimmed by 5 bases and 2 bases, with 9 bases remaining between them. Germline values: CDR1 MDHEN, CDR2 SYDVKM. This clonotype originated in a human donor in a cohort sampled during active COVID-19. The rearrangement joins TRBV28 to TRBJ1-2; no reliable D call. Sequencing was carried out using peripheral blood. The CDR3 region is CASSQQENYGYTF. DNA of the CDR3: TGTGCCAGCAGTCAGCAGGAAAACTATGGCTACACCTTC.